This T cell receptor (beta chain) comes out of a study of control samples from healthy donors and cancer patients. Trimming cost V 6 bases and J 7 bases; bases outside gene matches: 4. From germline, CDR1 is SNHLY and CDR2 FYNNEI. This CDR3 spans 14 amino acids. Assay: immunoSEQ multiplex PCR; the TCRdb copy retains only in-frame clones and omits some. Here the sample spans about 170,000 clones, roughly 91% being singletons. Remarks on this clone: The identical CDR3 is also encoded by other nucleotide sequences in the sample.

The sequenced sample was blood. The receptor's source is a woman aged 25 to 39 in good health. This chain uses TRBV2 with TRBJ1-4; TRBD1 agrees at 11 bases. CDR3 DNA: TGTGCCAGCAGGGACAGGGGGCGCAGTGAAAAACTGTTTTTT. Protein: CASRDRGRSEKLFF. The variable domain in full, completed from reference TRBV2 and TRBJ1-4, reads EPEVTQTPSHQVTQMGQEVILRCVPISNHLYFYWYRQILGQKVEFLVSFYNNEISEKSEIFDDQFSVERPDGSNFTLKIRSTKLEDSAMYFCASRDRGRSEKLFFGSGTQLSVL.